These T cell receptor beta chains were read from a single sample in a study of blood T cell repertoires in COVID-19. Sequenced by immunoSEQ multiplex PCR; TCRdb stores in-frame clones only, minus some. The data contain some 200,000 clones, around nine tenths of them seen just once; the ten biggest clones take up 0.5% to 0.65%. Material: peripheral blood. These receptors were collected from a man aged 50-60 years with acute or convalescent COVID-19. Both conserved end residues are part of each CDR3. D genes are given only for firm matches. Size is stated for part of the rows, as once, few or many counts, or as a class when the clone is expanded.

cdr3_aa cdr3_nt d_call cdr3_length clone_size j_call v_call
CASSVAAGQGNTEAFF TGTGCCAGCAGCGTAGCGGCGGGACAGGGGAACACTGAAGCTTTCTTT TRBD1 16 NA TRBJ1-1 TRBV9
CASSLGTAEGWTQYF TGTGCCAGCAGCTTAGGGACGGCCGAGGGATGGACCCAGTACTTC NA 15 once TRBJ2-5 TRBV7-8
CAWRGRNYEQYF TGTGCCTGGAGAGGCAGGAACTACGAGCAGTACTTC NA 12 NA TRBJ2-7 TRBV30
CASSFDGSYEQYF TGTGCCAGCAGTTTTGACGGGTCCTACGAGCAGTACTTC NA 13 NA TRBJ2-7 TRBV28
CASSPRGNTQYF TGTGCCAGCAGCCCGAGGGGGAATACGCAGTATTTT NA 12 NA TRBJ2-3 TRBV12-3/TRBV12-4
CASSMGAVSNQPQHF TGTGCCAGTAGTATGGGGGCGGTCAGCAATCAGCCCCAGCATTTT NA 15 NA TRBJ1-5 TRBV19
CASSRLAGAANEQFF TGTGCCAGCAGCCGACTAGCGGGGGCGGCAAATGAGCAGTTCTTC TRBD2 15 NA TRBJ2-1 TRBV6-5
CASSFGTGRNEQYF TGTGCCAGCAGTTTTGGGACAGGGAGGAACGAGCAGTACTTC TRBD1 14 few TRBJ2-7 TRBV27
CASTKGQGNTEAFF TGCGCCAGCACCAAGGGACAGGGGAACACTGAAGCTTTCTTT TRBD1 14 NA TRBJ1-1 TRBV4-1
CASSQDLAFNEQFF TGTGCCAGCAGCCAAGACTTGGCCTTCAATGAGCAGTTCTTC NA 14 once TRBJ2-1 TRBV3-1/TRBV3-2
CASSGSLSGNTIYF TGTGCCAGTAGTGGCAGTCTCTCTGGAAACACCATATATTTT NA 14 NA TRBJ1-3 TRBV19
CASTLRGRPYEQYF TGTGCCAGCACCCTTAGGGGCCGCCCCTACGAGCAGTACTTC NA 14 NA TRBJ2-7 TRBV7-8
CATSVSGGSNQPQHF TGTGCCACCAGTGTTTCCGGGGGAAGCAATCAGCCCCAGCATTTT NA 15 NA TRBJ1-5 TRBV15
CASGGTPRGYNEQFF TGTGCCAGCGGTGGGACTCCTCGAGGGTACAATGAGCAGTTCTTC NA 15 NA TRBJ2-1 TRBV28
CASSHRQYRDGNQPQHF TGTGCCAGCTCGCACAGACAATACAGGGATGGCAATCAGCCCCAGCATTTT NA 17 NA TRBJ1-5 TRBV18
CASSLGRGLAPEQFF TGTGCCAGCAGCTTAGGCCGGGGACTAGCCCCTGAGCAGTTCTTC TRBD2 15 NA TRBJ2-1 TRBV5-4
CASSPPGVGGGKNIQYF TGTGCCAGCTCACCACCGGGAGTGGGCGGCGGCAAAAACATTCAGTACTTC NA 17 once TRBJ2-4 TRBV18
CASSTDRGIQPQHF TGTGCCAGTAGTACAGACAGGGGTATTCAGCCCCAGCATTTT TRBD1 14 once TRBJ1-5 TRBV19
CASSRGFTEAFF TGTGCCAGCTCGAGGGGGTTCACTGAAGCTTTCTTT NA 12 NA TRBJ1-1 TRBV18
CASSEGLGYYEQYF TGTGCCAGCAGTGAGGGACTAGGGTACTACGAGCAGTACTTC TRBD2 14 NA TRBJ2-7 TRBV2
CASSRGQETYNEQFF TGCGCCAGCAGCAGGGGACAGGAGACCTACAATGAGCAGTTCTTC TRBD1 15 NA TRBJ2-1 TRBV5-1
CASSLQGAGAQETQYF TGTGCCAGCAGCTTACAAGGGGCGGGAGCCCAAGAGACCCAGTACTTC TRBD2 16 NA TRBJ2-5 TRBV11-2
CATGLAGLTGELFF TGTGCCACGGGACTAGCGGGTCTCACCGGGGAGCTGTTTTTT TRBD2 14 NA TRBJ2-2 TRBV19
CASSHSTHEQYF TGTGCCAGCAGTCATTCCACTCACGAGCAGTACTTC NA 12 NA TRBJ2-7 TRBV3-1/TRBV3-2
CAISESMAGDNQPQHF TGTGCCATCAGTGAGTCGATGGCAGGGGATAATCAGCCCCAGCATTTT NA 16 NA TRBJ1-5 TRBV10-3
CASSYYDRGYGYTF TGTGCCAGCAGTTACTACGACAGGGGCTATGGCTACACCTTC TRBD1 14 NA TRBJ1-2 TRBV6-5
CASSADRTGINQPQHF TGTGCCAGCAGCGCAGATCGAACAGGGATTAATCAGCCCCAGCATTTT NA 16 NA TRBJ1-5 TRBV7-9
CASRPTGNYGYTF TGTGCCAGCAGACCGACAGGCAACTATGGCTACACCTTC NA 13 NA TRBJ1-2 TRBV12-3/TRBV12-4
CASSRLDRARELFF TGTGCCAGCAGCCGGCTTGACAGGGCCCGGGAGCTGTTTTTT TRBD1 14 NA TRBJ2-2 TRBV7-2
CASSYSMVAGPYGYTF TGTGCCAGCAGTTACTCGATGGTCGCAGGGCCTTATGGCTACACCTTC NA 16 NA TRBJ1-2 TRBV6-5
CASSLAEGGVDYGYTF TGTGCCAGCAGCTTAGCCGAAGGGGGTGTCGACTATGGCTACACCTTC NA 16 NA TRBJ1-2 TRBV11-3